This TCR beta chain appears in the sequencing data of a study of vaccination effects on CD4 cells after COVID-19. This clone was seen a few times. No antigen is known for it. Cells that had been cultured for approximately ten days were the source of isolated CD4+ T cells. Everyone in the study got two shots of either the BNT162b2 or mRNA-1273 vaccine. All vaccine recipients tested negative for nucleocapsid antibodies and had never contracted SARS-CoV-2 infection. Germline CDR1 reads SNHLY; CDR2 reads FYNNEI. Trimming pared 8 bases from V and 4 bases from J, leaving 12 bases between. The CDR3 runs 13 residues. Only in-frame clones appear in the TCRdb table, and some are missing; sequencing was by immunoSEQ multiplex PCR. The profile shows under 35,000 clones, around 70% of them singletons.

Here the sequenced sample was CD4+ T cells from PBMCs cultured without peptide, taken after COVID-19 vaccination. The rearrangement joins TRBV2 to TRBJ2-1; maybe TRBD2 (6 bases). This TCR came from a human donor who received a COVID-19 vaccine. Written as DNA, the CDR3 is TGTGCCAGCCGGGAGCGGCCTTACAATGAGCAGTTCTTC. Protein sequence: CASRERPYNEQFF.